The present T cell receptor beta chain was sequenced within a study of cytomegalovirus exposure and HLA in healthy donors. Donors counted as nominally healthy when sampled, yet unrecorded immune exposures were likely. PCR amplification relied on 60 Vbeta primers (plus 13 Jbeta primers). Method: immunoSEQ multiplex PCR; TCRdb's copy keeps in-frame clones and lacks some. The table records about 100,000 clones, more than 60% of them present only once. Regarding the study as a whole: Indistinguishable V segments such as TRBV6-2 and TRBV6-3 were excluded. Earlier results showed most TCR beta V segments being productive about 87% or about 30% of the time. In a later analysis, V- and J-gene trimming of beta chains associated with a DCLRE1C missense variant, replicated independently.

To note about this clone: Antigen unknown.

CDR3 length equals 14 residues. From germline, CDR1 is LGHNA and CDR2 YSLEER. After removal of 4 bases from V and 5 bases from J, the junction contained 6 bases not matched to a gene. Sequencing used PBMCs. V usage is TRBV4-3 and J usage is TRBJ2-7; the match to TRBD2 covers 9 bases. The receptor was isolated from a man aged 45-65 years in good health and CMV-seropositive. This CDR3 is CASSLGLAFNEQYF. CDR3 nucleotides: TGCGCCAGCAGCCTGGGACTAGCTTTCAACGAGCAGTACTTC.